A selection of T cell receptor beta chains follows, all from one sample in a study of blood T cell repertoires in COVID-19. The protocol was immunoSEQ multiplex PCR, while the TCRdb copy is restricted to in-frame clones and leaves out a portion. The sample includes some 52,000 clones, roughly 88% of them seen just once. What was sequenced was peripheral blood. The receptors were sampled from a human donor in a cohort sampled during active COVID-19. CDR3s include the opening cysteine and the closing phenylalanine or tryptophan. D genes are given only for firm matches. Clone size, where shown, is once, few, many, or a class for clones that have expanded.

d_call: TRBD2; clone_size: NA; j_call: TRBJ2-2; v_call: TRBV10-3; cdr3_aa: CAIKELAGVGTGELFF; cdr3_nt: TGTGCCATCAAGGAACTAGCGGGAGTTGGCACCGGGGAGCTGTTTTTT
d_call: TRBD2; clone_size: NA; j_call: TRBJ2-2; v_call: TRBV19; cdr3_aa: CASNQLAAINTGELFF; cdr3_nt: TGTGCCAGTAACCAGCTAGCGGCGATTAACACCGGGGAGCTGTTTTTT
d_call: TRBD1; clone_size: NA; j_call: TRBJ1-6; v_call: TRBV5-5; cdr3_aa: CASSLTGDSPLHF; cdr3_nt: TGTGCCAGCAGCTTAACAGGGGATTCACCCCTCCACTTT
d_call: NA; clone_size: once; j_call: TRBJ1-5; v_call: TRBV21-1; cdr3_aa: CASSYPVRGSNQPQHF; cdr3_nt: TGTGCCAGCAGCTACCCAGTCAGGGGAAGCAATCAGCCCCAGCATTTT
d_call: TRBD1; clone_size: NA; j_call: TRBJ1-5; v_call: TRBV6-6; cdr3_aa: CASTTRQGHQPQHF; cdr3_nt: TGTGCCAGCACTACCAGACAGGGCCATCAGCCCCAGCATTTT
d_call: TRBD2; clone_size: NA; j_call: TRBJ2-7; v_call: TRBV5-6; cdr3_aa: CASSEGLAGYEQYF; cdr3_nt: TGTGCCAGCAGCGAGGGACTAGCGGGTTACGAGCAGTACTTC
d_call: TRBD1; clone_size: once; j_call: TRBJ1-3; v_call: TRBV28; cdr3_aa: CASSTGQGASGNTIYF; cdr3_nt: TGTGCCAGCAGTACCGGACAGGGGGCCTCTGGAAACACCATATATTTT
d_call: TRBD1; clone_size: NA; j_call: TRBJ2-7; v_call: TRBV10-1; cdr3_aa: CASSERGQGRYEQYF; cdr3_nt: TGCGCCAGCAGTGAGAGGGGACAGGGTAGATACGAGCAGTACTTC
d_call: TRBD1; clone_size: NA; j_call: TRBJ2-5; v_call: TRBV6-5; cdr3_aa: CASRMTGRQTQYF; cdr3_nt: TGTGCCAGCAGGATGACAGGGCGGCAGACCCAGTACTTC
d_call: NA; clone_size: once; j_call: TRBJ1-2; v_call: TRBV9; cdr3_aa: CASSVGGTYGYTF; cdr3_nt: TGTGCCAGCAGCGTAGGAGGGACTTATGGCTACACCTTC
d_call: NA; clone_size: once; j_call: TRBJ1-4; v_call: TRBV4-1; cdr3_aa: CASSQGTGPNEKLFF; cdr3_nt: TGCGCCAGCAGCCAAGGTACAGGACCCAATGAAAAACTGTTTTTT
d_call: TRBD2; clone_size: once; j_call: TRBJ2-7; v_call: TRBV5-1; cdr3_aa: CASSFGTSWEQYF; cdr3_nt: TGCGCCAGCAGCTTTGGGACTAGCTGGGAGCAGTACTTC
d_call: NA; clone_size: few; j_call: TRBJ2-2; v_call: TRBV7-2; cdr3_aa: CASSFSFTGAGELFF; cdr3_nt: TGTGCCAGCAGCTTCTCCTTCACCGGGGCCGGGGAGCTGTTTTTT
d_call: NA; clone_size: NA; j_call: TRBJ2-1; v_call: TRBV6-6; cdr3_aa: CASSYNRVIYNEQFF; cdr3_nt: TGTGCCAGCAGTTATAACAGGGTTATTTACAATGAGCAGTTCTTC
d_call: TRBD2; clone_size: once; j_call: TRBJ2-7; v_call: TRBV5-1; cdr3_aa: CASSLLGGSGSYEQYF; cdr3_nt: TGCGCCAGCAGCCTACTCGGGGGGAGCGGGAGTTACGAGCAGTACTTC
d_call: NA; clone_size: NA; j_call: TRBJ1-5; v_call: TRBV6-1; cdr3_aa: CASSEMTGFHQPQHF; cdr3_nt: TGTGCCAGCAGTGAGATGACAGGCTTCCATCAGCCCCAGCATTTT
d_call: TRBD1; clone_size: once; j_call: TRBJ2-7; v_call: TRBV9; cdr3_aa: CASSVEGTGYEQYF; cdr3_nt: TGTGCCAGCAGCGTAGAGGGGACAGGCTACGAGCAGTACTTC
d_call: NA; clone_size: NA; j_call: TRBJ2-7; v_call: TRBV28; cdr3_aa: CASSLGRDYEQYF; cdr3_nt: TGTGCCAGCAGTTTAGGCAGGGACTACGAGCAGTACTTC
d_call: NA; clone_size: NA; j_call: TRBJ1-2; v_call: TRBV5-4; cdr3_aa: CASNNIGDNYGYTF; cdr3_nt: TGTGCCAGCAATAATATCGGGGATAACTATGGCTACACCTTC
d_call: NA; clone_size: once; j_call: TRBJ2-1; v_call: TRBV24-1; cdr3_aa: CATSDTGQNRHEQFF; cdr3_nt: TGTGCCACCAGTGACACGGGACAAAATAGGCATGAGCAGTTCTTC
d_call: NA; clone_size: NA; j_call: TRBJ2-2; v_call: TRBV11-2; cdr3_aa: CASSPYSGNTGELFF; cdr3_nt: TGTGCCAGCAGTCCATATAGCGGGAACACCGGGGAGCTGTTTTTT
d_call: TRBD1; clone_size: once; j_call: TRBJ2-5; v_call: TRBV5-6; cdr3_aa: CASSLGLAGGRGSQYF; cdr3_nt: TGTGCCAGCAGCTTGGGGTTGGCAGGGGGCCGTGGGTCCCAGTACTTC
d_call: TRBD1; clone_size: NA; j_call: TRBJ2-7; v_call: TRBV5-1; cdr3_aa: CASSLWTGTTYEQYF; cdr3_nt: TGCGCCAGCAGCCTATGGACAGGGACCACCTACGAGCAGTACTTC
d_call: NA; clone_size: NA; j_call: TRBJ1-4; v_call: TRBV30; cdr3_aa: CAWSVRGGLFF; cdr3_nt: TGTGCCTGGAGTGTGAGGGGGGGCTTGTTTTTT